This entry lists 10 T cell receptor beta chains sequenced from one sample in a study of beta chain features in type 1 diabetes. Isolated RNA was reverse transcribed in full, so expressed TCRB transcripts were sequenced. Only in-frame clones appear in the TCRdb table, and some are missing; sequencing was by immunoSEQ multiplex PCR. Of around 340,000 clones in the sample, around 8% are singletons; the top ten hold around 0.45%. The specimen sequenced was central memory CD4+ T cells from blood. These TCRs come from a woman aged 18 to 35 in good health.

This clone appeared many times. The gene calls are TRBV4-3 and TRBJ2-6, with D hard to call. Looked up from germline, CDR1 is LGHNA and CDR2 is YSLEER. The CDR3 runs to 17 residues. Trimming cost V 4 bases and J 0 bases, with 13 bases left between them. CDR3 protein: CASSPEQRSSGANVLTF. The CDR3 coding sequence is TGCGCCAGCAGCCCAGAACAGAGGAGCTCTGGGGCCAACGTCCTGACTTTC.

The table lists this clone with a few counts. Other nucleotide sequences from this sample produce the same CDR3. V gene TRBV23-1 combines with J gene TRBJ2-1, with D hard to call. TRBV23-1 is placed among ORFs of uncertain function. V shed 6 bases and J shed 10 bases, with 10 bases lying between them. The CDR3 runs to 11 residues. The CDR3 bases are TGCGCCAGCAGCCACCGTGACGAGCAGTTCTTC. This translates into CASSHRDEQFF.

The chain links TRBV7-8 to TRBJ2-7, with TRBD1 matching over 9 bases. Per the germline V gene, CDR1 is SGHVS and CDR2 is FQNEAQ. Losses at the gene ends were 2 bases for V and 4 bases for J; bases not matched to a gene: 6. This CDR3 spans 15 amino acids. CDR3 sequence (DNA): TGTGCCAGCAGCTTACGACAGGGGGGAGGGTACGAGCAGTACTTC. Amino acids: CASSLRQGGGYEQYF.

The rearrangement joins TRBV5-4 to TRBJ2-5; TRBD2 matches 12 bases. After removal of 0 bases from V and 4 bases from J, the junction contained 4 bases not matched to a gene. CDR1 SGHNT and CDR2 YYREEE come from the germline V gene (reference sequence). This CDR3 spans 16 amino acids. CDR3 sequence: CASSLGLAGVGETQYF. In DNA form, the CDR3 reads TGTGCCAGCAGCTTGGGACTAGCGGGAGTAGGAGAGACCCAGTACTTC.

This clone was counted only a few times. The chain carries TRBV10-3 and TRBJ1-2, with D possibly TRBD1 on 5 matching bases. The germline gives CDR1 ENHRY, CDR2 SYGVKD. V lost 4 bases and J 3 bases, leaving 12 bases between the germline ends. This CDR3 region has 14 residues. The CDR3 coding sequence is TGTGCCATCAGTGGGTCGGGGGATGACTATGGCTACACCTTC. Its translation is CAISGSGDDYGYTF.

This clone turned up a few times. V is TRBV7-9 and J is TRBJ2-1; D remains ambiguous. Per the germline V gene, CDR1 is SEHNR and CDR2 is FQNEAQ (reference sequence). This CDR3 is built from 15 residues. The V end lost 3 bases, the J end lost 6 bases, and 15 bases lay between the germline ends. The CDR3 protein is CASSLRRAAGNEQFF. The CDR3 DNA is TGTGCCAGCAGCTTGCGACGTGCTGCCGGCAATGAGCAGTTCTTC.

The J gene is TRBJ2-2, the V gene TRBV29-1, with D tentatively TRBD1 or TRBD2 (5 bases each). Germline assignment: CDR1 SQVTM and CDR2 ANQGSEA. The ends were cut back, 7 bases at V and 10 bases at J, with 16 bases in the middle. This CDR3 contains 12 residues. The CDR3: CSGGPRIEELFF. The CDR3 bases are TGCAGCGGGGGACCGCGAATTGAGGAGCTGTTTTTT.

This chain uses TRBV4-1 with TRBJ2-3, with a possible D match to TRBD2 (6 bases). Germline CDR1 MGHRA, CDR2 YSYEKL. The CDR3 spans 17 residues. Trimming removed 0 bases from V and 1 base from J, with 14 bases in between. The CDR3: CASSQDTGGTRTDTQYF. The DNA of the CDR3 is TGCGCCAGCAGCCAAGATACGGGCGGGACTCGCACAGATACGCAGTATTTT.

This chain uses TRBV10-3 with TRBJ1-2; D remains ambiguous. Trimming took off 7 bases at V and 8 bases at J, with 11 bases between the two ends. This CDR3 has 11 amino acids. CDR1 is ENHRY, CDR2 SYGVKD, per germline. CDR3 sequence: CAINEGRGYTF. The CDR3 coding sequence is TGTGCCATCAACGAGGGTCGGGGCTACACCTTC.

The chain uses TRBV7-2 and TRBJ2-7; TRBD2 matches 7 bases. Trimming at V came to 8 bases and at J to 4 bases, leaving 14 bases not matched to a gene. CDR1 is SGHTA, CDR2 FQGNSA, per germline. CDR3 length equals 15 residues. CDR3 DNA sequence: TGTGCCAGCTCTCTAAGTGGCGGGAGCGCGTACGAGCAGTACTTC. This encodes CASSLSGGSAYEQYF.